The entry below describes one T cell receptor (beta chain). Here immunoSEQ multiplex PCR was the method, and the copy in TCRdb shows in-frame clones only, minus some. The table lists 360,000 or so clones, around nine tenths of them singletons. This specimen belongs to a study of blood T cell repertoires in COVID-19. The CDR3 is made up of 17 amino acids. Between the trimmed V and J ends, which lost 5 bases and 1 base, there was a span of 21 bases. Germline V gene lookup returns CDR1 SGHAT and CDR2 FQNNGV. The source material was PBMCs or T cells enriched from blood (not recorded which). The chain joins TRBV11-2 to TRBJ2-7; D might be TRBD2 (5 bases). This TCR was recovered from a woman between 25 and 40 years old who had been exposed to COVID-19. CDR3 nucleotide sequence: TGTGCCAGCAGCAGGCTAGGGTTGCGGGTGGAATCCTACGAGCAGTACTTC. This encodes CASSRLGLRVESYEQYF.